What follows are 15 T cell receptor beta chains derived from one specimen sequenced in a study of tumor and adjacent non-tumor tissue in lung cancer. Three rounds of nested PCR, following a modified ARM-PCR protocol, produced the TCRbeta library. One entry per CDR3 protein results from TCRdb running MiXCR on the multiplex PCR reads. The sample has about 200,000 distinct CDR3 sequences, approximately 74% seen once; the top ten hold around 27%. The template was RNA from unsorted bulk tissue. Sequenced material: lung tumor tissue. The receptors derive from a man in his 60s with non-small cell lung cancer.

About this clonotype: A read error may account for a junction end that differs from germline. This chain uses TRBV6-2 or TRBV6-3 with TRBJ2-7, with 9 positions matching TRBD1. Germline values: CDR1 MNHEY, CDR2 SVGEGT. CDR3 length: 16 residues. CDR3 in amino acids: CANSRGGTGRPYEQYF. The CDR3 DNA sequence: TGTGCCAACAGTCGGGGCGGGACAGGGCGGCCCTACGAGCAATACTTC.

The J gene is TRBJ2-7, the V gene TRBV20-1, with D perhaps TRBD2 (6 bases). CDR3 length: 16 amino acids. The V gene lost 2 bases and the J gene lost 0 bases, with 17 bases spanning the gap. Germline loops: CDR1 DFQATT, CDR2 SNEGSKA (reference sequence). CDR3 loop: CSARPSLERVSYEQYF. For the CDR3, the DNA is TGCAGTGCTAGACCGAGCCTGGAGCGGGTCTCCTACGAGCAGTACTTC.

Of note for this clonotype: The junction does not match germline at one end; this may be a read error. J is TRBJ2-5 and V is TRBV29-1, with D perhaps TRBD1 (5 bases). The CDR3 extends over 13 amino acids. Germline V gene sequence: CDR1 SQVTM, CDR2 ANQGSEA. The DNA of the CDR3 is TGCAACGTACAGGCCAGCCGTCAAGAGACCCAATACTTC. This codes for CNVQASRQETQYF.

In DNA, the CDR3 is TGTGCCAGCAGTTATTGGAAGGGGCCAGCCTACGAGCAGTACTTC. Translated: CASSYWKGPAYEQYF. The chain employs TRBV6-2 or TRBV6-3 and TRBJ2-7; D possibly corresponds to TRBD1 (5 bases). The V end was cut by 3 bases, the J end by 2 bases, with 14 bases between. Germline assignment: CDR1 MNHEY and CDR2 SVGEGT. The CDR3 consists of 15 residues.

The chain is built from TRBV6-2 or TRBV6-3 and TRBJ1-5; a possible D gene is TRBD1 (6 bases). This CDR3 is 15 amino acids long. Trimming took off 4 bases at V and 3 bases at J, with 13 bases between the two ends. Germline V gene lookup returns CDR1 MNHEY and CDR2 SVGEGT. In DNA form, the CDR3 reads TGTGCCAGCAGTTCCCTAACAGGGCACAATCAGCCCCAGCATTTT. Translation gives CASSSLTGHNQPQHF.

V is TRBV28 and J is TRBJ2-7; no clear D gene. Germline CDR1 reads MDHEN; CDR2 reads SYDVKM. This CDR3 has 12 residues. Trimming took off 8 bases at V and 2 bases at J, with 10 bases between the two ends. The chain's CDR3 is CASHKAAYEQYF. The CDR3 region has the DNA TGTGCCAGCCATAAAGCCGCCTACGAGCAGTACTTC.

For this clonotype: This may come from a read error, since a much larger clone is one base off. The chain employs TRBV20-1 and TRBJ2-7; TRBD1 aligns across 7 bases. The CDR3 is 14 residues long. Germline V lookup: CDR1 DFQATT, CDR2 SNEGSKA (reference sequence). Trimming at V came to 8 bases and at J to 2 bases, leaving 12 bases not matched to a gene. This chain's CDR3 is CSSPRQGFPYEQYF. CDR3 coding DNA: TGCAGTTCCCCTAGACAGGGTTTCCCCTACGAGCAGTACTTC.

V usage is TRBV20-1 and J usage is TRBJ1-2, with D tentatively TRBD1 (5 bases). From germline, CDR1 is DFQATT and CDR2 SNEGSKA (reference sequence). The CDR3 contains 15 residues. The V gene lost 3 bases and the J gene lost 9 bases, with 23 bases spanning the gap. The CDR3 region has the DNA TGCAGTGCTAGTCTCTTCCGGGACCCCCACCACAGCTACACCTTC. Translation gives CSASLFRDPHHSYTF.

A word on this clonotype: A junction boundary mismatches the germline segment, possibly from a read error. V usage is TRBV20-1 and J usage is TRBJ2-1; 8 nucleotides match TRBD2. The germline V gene has CDR1 DFQATT and CDR2 SNEGSKA (reference sequence). This CDR3 region has 16 residues. The CDR3 here is CSASGRAGGTYNEELF. The CDR3 DNA sequence: TGCAGTGCTAGCGGGCGGGCGGGGGGCACCTACAATGAGGAGCTCTTC.

This clonotype was found a few times. This sequence joins TRBV6-5 and TRBJ2-2; 10 nucleotides match TRBD1. Germline V gene lookup returns CDR1 MNHEY and CDR2 SVGAGI. The CDR3 covers 16 residues. The V gene end was trimmed by 5 bases and the J gene end by 7 bases; junction bases not matched to a gene: 10. This CDR3 reads CASSTRTGGFIGELFF. CDR3 bases: TGTGCCAGCAGTACCCGGACAGGGGGTTTTATCGGGGAGCTGTTTTTT.

Concerning this clonotype itself: With a much larger clone just one base away, this may be a read error. J is TRBJ2-3 and V is TRBV20-1; D remains ambiguous. CDR1 and CDR2 from the germline V gene are DFQATT and SNEGSKA (reference sequence). The CDR3 is 10 residues long. The CDR3 DNA follows: TGCAGTGCTAGGGCAGATACGCAGTTTTTT. Translated, it gives CSARADTQFF.

This clonotype was detected only once. Compared with germline, one end of the junction differs, possibly owing to a read error. The chain has TRBV12-3 or TRBV12-4 and TRBJ2-1; 7 bases map to TRBD2. The CDR3 extends over 15 amino acids. The CDR3 loop reads CASSSRDYSYNEQIF. The CDR3 nucleotides are TGTGCCAGCAGTTCCCGGGACTATTCTTACAATGAGCAGATCTTC.

Concerning this clonotype: One end of the junction is discordant with germline, which a read error may explain. This CDR3 reads CSAMRWGRNTGGLFF. CDR3 sequence (DNA): TGCAGTGCCATGAGGTGGGGGAGGAATACCGGGGGGCTGTTTTTT. This chain connects TRBV20-1 to TRBJ2-2, with D perhaps TRBD2 (6 bases). Germline CDR1 and CDR2: DFQATT and SNEGSKA (reference sequence). This CDR3 comprises 15 residues.

About this clonotype: One end of the junction fails to match germline, which may point to a read error. Written as DNA, the CDR3 is TGCGCCAACAGTGAGTCTCTAAAGGGGGGGACGAACACTGAAGCTTTCTTT. Its protein is CANSESLKGGTNTEAFF. The gene calls are TRBV10-2 and TRBJ1-1, with D possibly TRBD1 on 6 matching bases. This CDR3 has 17 residues. From germline, CDR1 is WSHSY and CDR2 SAAADI.

To note about this clonotype: Being one base from a much bigger clone, this may be a read error. The chain links TRBV6-6 to TRBJ1-1; TRBD1 matches 7 bases. J gave up 7 bases and V 5 bases, and 7 bases lay outside the gene matches. Germline CDR1 MNHNY, CDR2 SVGAGI (reference sequence). CDR3 length: 13 residues. DNA for the CDR3: TGTGCCAGCAGTGAACAGGGGCGGGGTGAAGCTTTCTTT. This codes for CASSEQGRGEAFF.